The text below deals with one T cell receptor (beta chain). The data belong to a study of blood T cell repertoires in COVID-19. Method: immunoSEQ multiplex PCR; TCRdb's copy keeps in-frame clones and lacks some. The table lists around 290,000 clones, more than 70% of them singletons, with under 2.5% in the top ten. Germline CDR1 is SGHRS and CDR2 is YFSETQ. Trimming took 4 bases from V and 6 from J, leaving 13 bases between them. This CDR3 comprises 13 residues. Input material: PBMCs or T cells enriched from blood (not recorded which). The rearrangement uses TRBV5-1 and TRBJ1-2; D might be TRBD1 (5 bases). The TCR originated in a woman in her sixties in a cohort exposed to, infected with or recovered from COVID-19 (not recorded which). The CDR3 loop reads CASSHPIGDGYTF. In nucleotides, the CDR3 is TGCGCCAGCAGCCACCCTATAGGGGATGGCTACACCTTC.